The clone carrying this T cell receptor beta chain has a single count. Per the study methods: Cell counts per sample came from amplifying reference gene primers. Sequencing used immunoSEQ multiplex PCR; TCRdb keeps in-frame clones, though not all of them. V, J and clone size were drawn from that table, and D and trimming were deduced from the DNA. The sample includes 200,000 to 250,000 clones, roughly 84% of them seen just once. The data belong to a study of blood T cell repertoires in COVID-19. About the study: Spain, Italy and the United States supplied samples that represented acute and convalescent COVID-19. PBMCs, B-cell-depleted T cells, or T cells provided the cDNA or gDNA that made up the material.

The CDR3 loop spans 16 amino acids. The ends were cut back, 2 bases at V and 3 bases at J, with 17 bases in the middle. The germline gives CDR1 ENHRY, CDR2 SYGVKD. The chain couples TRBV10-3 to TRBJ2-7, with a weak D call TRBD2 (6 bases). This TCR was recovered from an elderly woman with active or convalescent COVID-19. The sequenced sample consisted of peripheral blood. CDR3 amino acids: CAISEPGRGLDYEQYF. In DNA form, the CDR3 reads TGTGCCATCAGTGAGCCGGGTAGGGGACTCGACTACGAGCAGTACTTC.